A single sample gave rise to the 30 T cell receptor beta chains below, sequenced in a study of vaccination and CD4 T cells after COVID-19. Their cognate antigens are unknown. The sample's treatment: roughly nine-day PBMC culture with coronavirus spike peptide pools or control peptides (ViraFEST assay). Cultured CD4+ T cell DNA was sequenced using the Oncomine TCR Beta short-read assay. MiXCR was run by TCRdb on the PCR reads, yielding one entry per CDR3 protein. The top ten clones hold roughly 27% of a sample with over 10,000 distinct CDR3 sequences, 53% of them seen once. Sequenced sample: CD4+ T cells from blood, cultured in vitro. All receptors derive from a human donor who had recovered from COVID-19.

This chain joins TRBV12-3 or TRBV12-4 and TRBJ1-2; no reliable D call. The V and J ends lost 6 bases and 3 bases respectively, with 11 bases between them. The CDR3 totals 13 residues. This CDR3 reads CASSPLGHYGYTF. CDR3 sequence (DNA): TGTGCCAGCAGCCCCCTGGGCCACTATGGCTACACCTTC.

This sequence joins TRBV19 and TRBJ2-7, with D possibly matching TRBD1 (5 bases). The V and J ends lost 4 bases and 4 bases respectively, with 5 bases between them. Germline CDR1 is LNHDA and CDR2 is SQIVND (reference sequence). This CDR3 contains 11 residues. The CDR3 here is CASSKGYEQYF. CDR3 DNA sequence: TGTGCCAGTAGTAAGGGGTACGAGCAGTACTTC.

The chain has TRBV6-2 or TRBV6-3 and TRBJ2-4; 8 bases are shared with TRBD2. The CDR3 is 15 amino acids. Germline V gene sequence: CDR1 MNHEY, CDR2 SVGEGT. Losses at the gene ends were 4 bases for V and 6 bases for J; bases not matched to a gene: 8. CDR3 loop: CASSSGGAGGNIQYF. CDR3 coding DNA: TGTGCCAGCAGTTCCGGGGGGGCCGGTGGAAACATTCAGTACTTC.

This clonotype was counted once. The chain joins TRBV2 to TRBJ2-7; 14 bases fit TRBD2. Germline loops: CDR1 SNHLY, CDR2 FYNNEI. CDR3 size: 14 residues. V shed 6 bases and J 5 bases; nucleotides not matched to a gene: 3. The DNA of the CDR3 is TGTGCCAGCAGAGCGACTAGCGGGAGGGACGAGCAGTACTTC. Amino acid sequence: CASRATSGRDEQYF.

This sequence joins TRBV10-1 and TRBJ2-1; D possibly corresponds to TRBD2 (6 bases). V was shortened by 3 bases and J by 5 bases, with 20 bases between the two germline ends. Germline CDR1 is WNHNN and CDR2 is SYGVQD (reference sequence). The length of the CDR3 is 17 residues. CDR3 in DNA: TGCGCCAGCAGTGATTCCCTGACGGGGGAGTCCAACAATGAGCAGTTCTTC. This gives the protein CASSDSLTGESNNEQFF.

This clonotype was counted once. The CDR3 DNA reads as TGCAGCGTTGTGGGTAGGTCCGGGACAGCCTCCGGCTACACCTTC. It codes for CSVVGRSGTASGYTF. The chain combines TRBV29-1 with TRBJ1-2, with 7 bases that match TRBD1. The ends lost 4 bases at V and 8 bases at J; junction bases unmatched: 16. The V gene's germline CDR1 is SQVTM and CDR2 ANQGSEA. The CDR3 spans 15 residues.

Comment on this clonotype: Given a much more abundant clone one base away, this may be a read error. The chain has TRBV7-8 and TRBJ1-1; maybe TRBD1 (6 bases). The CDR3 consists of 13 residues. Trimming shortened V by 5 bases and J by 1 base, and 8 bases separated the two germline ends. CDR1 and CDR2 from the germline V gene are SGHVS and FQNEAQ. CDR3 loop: CASSPRGNTEAFF. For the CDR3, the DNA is TGTGCCAGCAGCCCCAGGGGGAACACTGAAGCTTTCTTT.

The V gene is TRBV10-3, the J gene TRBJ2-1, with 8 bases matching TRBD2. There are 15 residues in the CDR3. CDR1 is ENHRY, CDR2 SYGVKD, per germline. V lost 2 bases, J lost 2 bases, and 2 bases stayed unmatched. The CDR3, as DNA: TGTGCCATCAGTGAGCGCGGGAGGACCTACAATGAGCAGTTCTTC. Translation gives CAISERGRTYNEQFF.

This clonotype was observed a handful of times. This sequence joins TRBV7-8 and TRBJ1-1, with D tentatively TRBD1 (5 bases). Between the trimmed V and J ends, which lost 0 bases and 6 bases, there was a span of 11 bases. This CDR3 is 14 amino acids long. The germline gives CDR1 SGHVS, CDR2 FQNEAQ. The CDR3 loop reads CASSLAAGVAEAFF. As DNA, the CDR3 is TGTGCCAGCAGCTTAGCTGCGGGGGTCGCTGAAGCTTTCTTT.

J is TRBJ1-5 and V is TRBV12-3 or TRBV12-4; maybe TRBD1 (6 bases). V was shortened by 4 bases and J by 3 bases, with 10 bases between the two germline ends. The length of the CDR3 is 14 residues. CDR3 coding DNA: TGTGCCAGCAGTTACAGGGTGCCCAATCAGCCCCAGCATTTT. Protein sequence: CASSYRVPNQPQHF.

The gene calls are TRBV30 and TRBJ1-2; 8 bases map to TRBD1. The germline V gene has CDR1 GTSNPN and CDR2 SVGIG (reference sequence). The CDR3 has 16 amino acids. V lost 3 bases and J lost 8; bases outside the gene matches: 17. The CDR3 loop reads CAWRRVGNRGLWGYTF. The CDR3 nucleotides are TGTGCCTGGAGAAGGGTGGGAAACAGGGGGTTGTGGGGCTACACCTTC.

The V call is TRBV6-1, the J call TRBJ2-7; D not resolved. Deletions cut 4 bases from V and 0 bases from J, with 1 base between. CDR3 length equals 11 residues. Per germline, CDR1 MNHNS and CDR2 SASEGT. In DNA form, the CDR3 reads TGTGCCAGCAGTGTCTCCTACGAGCAGTACTTC. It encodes CASSVSYEQYF.

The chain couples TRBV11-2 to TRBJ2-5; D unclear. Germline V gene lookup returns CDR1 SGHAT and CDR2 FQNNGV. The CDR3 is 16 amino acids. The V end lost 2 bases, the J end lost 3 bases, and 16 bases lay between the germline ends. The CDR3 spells CASSLKVVAHEETQYF. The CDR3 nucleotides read TGTGCCAGCAGCTTAAAAGTCGTAGCCCACGAAGAGACCCAGTACTTC.

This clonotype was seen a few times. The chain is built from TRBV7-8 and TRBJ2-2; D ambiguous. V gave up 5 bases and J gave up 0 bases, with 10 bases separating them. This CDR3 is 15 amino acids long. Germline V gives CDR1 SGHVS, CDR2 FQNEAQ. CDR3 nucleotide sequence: TGTGCCAGCAGCCCCCGGGCCGCGAACACCGGGGAGCTGTTTTTT. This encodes CASSPRAANTGELFF.

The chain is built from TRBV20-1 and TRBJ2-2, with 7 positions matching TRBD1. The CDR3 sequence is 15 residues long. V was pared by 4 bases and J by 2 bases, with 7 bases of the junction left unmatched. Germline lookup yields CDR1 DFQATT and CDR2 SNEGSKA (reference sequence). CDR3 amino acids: CSATRDRANTGELFF. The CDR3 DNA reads TGCAGTGCTACGAGAGACAGGGCTAACACCGGGGAGCTGTTTTTT.

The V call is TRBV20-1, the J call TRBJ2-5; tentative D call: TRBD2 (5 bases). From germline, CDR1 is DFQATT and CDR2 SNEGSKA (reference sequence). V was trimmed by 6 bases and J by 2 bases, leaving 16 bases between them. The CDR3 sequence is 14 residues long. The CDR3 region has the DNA TGCAGTGCCACCCTTTCGGGAAGGCAAGAGACCCAGTACTTC. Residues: CSATLSGRQETQYF.

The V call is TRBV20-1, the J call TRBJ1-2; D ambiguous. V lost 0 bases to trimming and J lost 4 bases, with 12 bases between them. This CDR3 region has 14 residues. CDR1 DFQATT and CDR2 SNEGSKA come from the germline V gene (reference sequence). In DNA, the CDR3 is TGCAGTGCTAGAGAGAATCAGAGAATCTATGGCTACACCTTC. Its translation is CSARENQRIYGYTF.

This CDR3 is CASSIVAGALSNQPQHF. In DNA form, the CDR3 reads TGTGCCAGTAGTATAGTGGCAGGGGCGCTGAGCAATCAGCCCCAGCATTTT. V usage is TRBV19 and J usage is TRBJ1-5; TRBD1 might be the D (6 bases). Trimming left V 1 base short and J 1 base short, with 14 bases between. The CDR3 has 17 amino acids. CDR1 is LNHDA and CDR2 is SQIVND in the germline V gene (reference sequence).

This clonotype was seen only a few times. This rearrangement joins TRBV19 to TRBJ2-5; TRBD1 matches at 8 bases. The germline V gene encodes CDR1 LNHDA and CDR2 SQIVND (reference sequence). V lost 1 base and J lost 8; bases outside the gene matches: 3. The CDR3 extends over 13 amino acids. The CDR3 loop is CASSIVTGETQYF. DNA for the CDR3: TGTGCCAGTAGTATAGTGACAGGGGAAACCCAGTACTTC.

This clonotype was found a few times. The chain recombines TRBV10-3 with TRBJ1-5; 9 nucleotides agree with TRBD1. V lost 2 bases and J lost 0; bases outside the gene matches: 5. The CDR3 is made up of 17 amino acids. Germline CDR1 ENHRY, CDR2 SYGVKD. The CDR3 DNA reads TGTGCCATCAGTGAGCAGGGACAGGGTTTTAGCAATCAGCCCCAGCATTTT. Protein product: CAISEQGQGFSNQPQHF.

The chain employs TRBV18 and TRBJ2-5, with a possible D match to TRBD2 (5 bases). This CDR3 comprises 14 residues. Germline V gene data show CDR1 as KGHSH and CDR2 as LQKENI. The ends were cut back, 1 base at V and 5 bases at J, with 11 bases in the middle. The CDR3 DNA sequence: TGTGCCAGCTCACCACTGTTGGAGGTGGAGACCCAGTACTTC. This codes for CASSPLLEVETQYF.

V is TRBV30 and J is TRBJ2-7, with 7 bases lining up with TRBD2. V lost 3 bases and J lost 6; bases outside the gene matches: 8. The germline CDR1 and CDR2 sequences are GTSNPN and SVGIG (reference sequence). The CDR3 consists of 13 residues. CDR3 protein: CAWSLGGYGEQYF. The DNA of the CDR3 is TGTGCCTGGAGCCTCGGGGGGTATGGCGAGCAGTACTTC.

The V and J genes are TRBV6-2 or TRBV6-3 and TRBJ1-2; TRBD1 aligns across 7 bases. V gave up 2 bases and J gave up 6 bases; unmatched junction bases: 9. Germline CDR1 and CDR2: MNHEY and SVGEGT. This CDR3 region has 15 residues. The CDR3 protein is CASSYPPAGGNGYTF. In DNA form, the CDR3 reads TGTGCCAGCAGTTACCCTCCGGCAGGGGGGAATGGCTACACCTTC.

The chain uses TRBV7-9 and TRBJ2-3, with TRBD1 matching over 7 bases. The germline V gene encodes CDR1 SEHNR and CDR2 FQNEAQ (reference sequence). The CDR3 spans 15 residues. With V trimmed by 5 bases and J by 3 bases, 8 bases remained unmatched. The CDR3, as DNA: TGTGCCAGCAGCGCCAGACAGGGTTTGACAGATACGCAGTATTTT. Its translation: CASSARQGLTDTQYF.

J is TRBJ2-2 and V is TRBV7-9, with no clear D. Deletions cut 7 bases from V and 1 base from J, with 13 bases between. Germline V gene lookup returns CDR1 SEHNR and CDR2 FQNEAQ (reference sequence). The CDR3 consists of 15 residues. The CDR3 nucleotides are TGTGCCAGCACCCTAGGGCCGAAGAACACCGGGGAGCTGTTTTTT. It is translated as CASTLGPKNTGELFF.

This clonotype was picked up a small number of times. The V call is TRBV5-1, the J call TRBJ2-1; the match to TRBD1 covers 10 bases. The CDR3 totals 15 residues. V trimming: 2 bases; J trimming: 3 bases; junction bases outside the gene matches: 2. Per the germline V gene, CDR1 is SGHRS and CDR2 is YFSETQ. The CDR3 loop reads CASSFGQGGYNEQFF. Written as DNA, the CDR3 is TGCGCCAGCAGCTTTGGACAGGGGGGCTACAATGAGCAGTTCTTC. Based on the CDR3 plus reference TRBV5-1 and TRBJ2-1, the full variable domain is KAGVTQTPRYLIKTRGQQVTLSCSPISGHRSVSWYQQTPGQGLQFLFEYFSETQRNKGNFPGRFSGRQFSNSRSEMNVSTLELGDSALYLCASSFGQGGYNEQFFGPGTRLTVL.

CDR3 DNA: TGTGCCAGCAGCCTTAGGGGGACTAGCGGGGCGCTCTGGAATGAGCAGTTCTTC. It yields the protein CASSLRGTSGALWNEQFF. This sequence joins TRBV7-2 and TRBJ2-1, with 13 nucleotides matching TRBD2. This CDR3 has 18 residues. The germline CDR1 and CDR2 sequences are SGHTA and FQGNSA. The ends lost 5 bases at V and 7 bases at J; junction bases unmatched: 14.

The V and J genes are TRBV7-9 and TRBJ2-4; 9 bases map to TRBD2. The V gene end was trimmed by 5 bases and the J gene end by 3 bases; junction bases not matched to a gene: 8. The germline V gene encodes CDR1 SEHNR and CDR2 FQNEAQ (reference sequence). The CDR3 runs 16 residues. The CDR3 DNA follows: TGTGCCAGCAGCCTGTCAGCGGGGGGAGGCAAAAACATTCAGTACTTC. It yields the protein CASSLSAGGGKNIQYF. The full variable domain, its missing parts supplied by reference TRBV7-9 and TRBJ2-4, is DTGVSQNPRHKITKRGQNVTFRCDPISEHNRLYWYRQTLGQGPEFLTYFQNEAQLEKSRLLSDRFSAERPKGSFSTLEIQRTEQGDSAMYLCASSLSAGGGKNIQYFGAGTRLSVL.

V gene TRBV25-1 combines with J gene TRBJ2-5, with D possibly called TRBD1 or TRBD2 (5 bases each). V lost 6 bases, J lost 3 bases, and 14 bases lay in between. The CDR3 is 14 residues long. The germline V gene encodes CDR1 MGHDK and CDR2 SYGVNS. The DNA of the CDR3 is TGTGCCAGCAGCGTTCCGGGACGGGAAGAGACCCAGTACTTC. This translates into CASSVPGREETQYF.

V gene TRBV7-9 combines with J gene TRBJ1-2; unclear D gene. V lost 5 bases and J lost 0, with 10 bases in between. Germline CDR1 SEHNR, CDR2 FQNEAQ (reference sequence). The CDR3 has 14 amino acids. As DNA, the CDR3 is TGTGCCAGCAGCCCGGAACGGACTAACTATGGCTACACCTTC. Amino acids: CASSPERTNYGYTF.